What follows are 10 T cell receptor beta chains derived from one specimen sequenced in a study of control samples from healthy donors and cancer patients. Sequencing was performed with immunoSEQ multiplex PCR; in TCRdb, only in-frame clones are kept and a portion is missing. The table records roughly 43,000 clones, more than 75% of them present only once. The source material was PBMCs. The receptors were sampled from a woman in her fifties or sixties with lung cancer.

The chain employs TRBV5-1 and TRBJ2-7; D uncertain. This CDR3 has 13 residues. With 1 base removed from V and 5 bases from J, the gap between germline ends came to 10 bases. The germline V gene has CDR1 SGHRS and CDR2 YFSETQ. The CDR3 sequence is CASSLTLEDEQYF. The CDR3 nucleotides read TGCGCCAGCAGCTTGACCTTGGAAGACGAGCAGTACTTC.

This clone is a singleton in its sample. This chain connects TRBV7-2 to TRBJ2-1, with no clear D. V lost 2 bases and J 3 bases, leaving 8 bases between the germline ends. The germline gives CDR1 SGHTA, CDR2 FQGNSA. The CDR3 sequence is 14 residues long. DNA of the CDR3: TGTGCCAGCAGCTTATTTGCAGACTACAATGAGCAGTTCTTC. This encodes CASSLFADYNEQFF.

The chain carries TRBV5-1 and TRBJ2-2; TRBD2 is a possible D gene (5 bases). Trimming stripped 3 bases from V and 0 bases from J, with 15 bases between. Looked up from germline, CDR1 is SGHRS and CDR2 is YFSETQ. The CDR3 runs to 17 residues. The CDR3 loop is CASSSAPPAANTGELFF. The DNA for the CDR3 is TGCGCCAGCAGCTCCGCCCCCCCAGCGGCGAACACCGGGGAGCTGTTTTTT.

The chain links TRBV7-2 to TRBJ2-7; 11 bases are a match to TRBD2. The length of the CDR3 is 14 residues. Germline values: CDR1 SGHTA, CDR2 FQGNSA. V was pared by 8 bases and J by 5 bases, with 8 bases of the junction left unmatched. The DNA for the CDR3 is TGTGCCAGCCTGTTGCTAGCGGGAGGTCACGAGCAGTACTTC. Translation gives CASLLLAGGHEQYF. Looking up the rest from reference TRBV7-2 and TRBJ2-7 gives the full variable domain: GAGVSQSPSNKVTEKGKDVELRCDPISGHTALYWYRQSLGQGLEFLIYFQGNSAPDKSGLPSDRFSAERTGGSVSTLTIQRTQQEDSAVYLCASLLLAGGHEQYFGPGTRLTVT.

CDR3 amino acids: CASSHPESAEAFF. The CDR3 DNA is TGTGCCAGCAGCCACCCGGAGTCAGCTGAAGCTTTCTTT. V usage is TRBV6-6 and J usage is TRBJ1-1; D not certain. Looked up from germline, CDR1 is MNHNY and CDR2 is SVGAGI (reference sequence). This CDR3 has 13 amino acids. V was pared by 6 bases and J by 6 bases, with 14 bases between.

The chain carries TRBV5-4 and TRBJ2-7; D is possibly TRBD2 (5 bases). There are 14 residues in the CDR3. Per germline, CDR1 SGHNT and CDR2 YYREEE (reference sequence). V shed 1 base and J shed 2 bases, with 10 bases lying between them. For the CDR3, the DNA is TGTGCCAGCAGCTTGTCAGGACTGACCTACGAGCAGTACTTC. This sequence encodes CASSLSGLTYEQYF. The entire variable domain, with the rest obtained from reference TRBV5-4 and TRBJ2-7, is as follows: ETGVTQSPTHLIKTRGQQVTLRCSSQSGHNTVSWYQQALGQGPQFIFQYYREEENGRGNFPPRFSGLQFPNYSSELNVNALELDDSALYLCASSLSGLTYEQYFGPGTRLTVT.

V is TRBV6-5 and J is TRBJ1-5; D unclear. In germline, CDR1 is MNHEY, CDR2 SVGAGI. The CDR3 loop spans 13 amino acids. Trimming shortened V by 2 bases and J by 9 bases, and 11 bases separated the two germline ends. The CDR3 DNA sequence: TGTGCCAGCAGTTACCTTCAAGGTTGGCCCCAGCATTTT. Its translation: CASSYLQGWPQHF.

Here the CDR3 DNA reads TGTGCCAGCAGTTACTCCGCGGCGGGGAATGAGCAGTTCTTC. It codes for CASSYSAAGNEQFF. The gene calls are TRBV6-6 and TRBJ2-1; D is perhaps TRBD2 (6 bases). The CDR3 consists of 14 residues. Germline values: CDR1 MNHNY, CDR2 SVGAGI (reference sequence). Between the trimmed V and J ends, which lost 0 bases and 7 bases, there was a span of 10 bases.

V is TRBV7-9 and J is TRBJ2-7; 9 bases line up with TRBD2. The V and J ends lost 8 bases and 6 bases, in that order; junction bases with no gene match: 11. Germline CDR1 reads SEHNR; CDR2 reads FQNEAQ (reference sequence). The CDR3 has 14 amino acids. The DNA of the CDR3 is TGTGCCAGCGCATTGTTAGCGGGAGTACCCGAGCAGTACTTC. Protein sequence: CASALLAGVPEQYF.

The chain joins TRBV28 to TRBJ2-2, with D unresolved. The CDR3 contains 13 residues. Germline CDR1 MDHEN, CDR2 SYDVKM. V gave up 6 bases and J gave up 6 bases, with 11 bases separating them. The DNA for the CDR3 is TGTGCCAGCAGCACCATTTCCGCCGGGGAGCTGTTTTTT. Translating gives CASSTISAGELFF. Drawing the rest from reference TRBV28 and TRBJ2-2, the complete variable domain is DVKVTQSSRYLVKRTGEKVFLECVQDMDHENMFWYRQDPGLGLRLIYFSYDVKMKEKGDIPEGYSVSREKKERFSLILESASTNQTSMYLCASSTISAGELFFGEGSRLTVL.